The 27 T cell receptor beta chains below come from one sample, sequenced in a study of blood T cell repertoires in COVID-19. Measured with immunoSEQ multiplex PCR; TCRdb has only the in-frame clones, and not every one. Counted here are under 150,000 clones, 84% occurring once; the ten biggest clones make up 5% to 7%. Material for sequencing was PBMCs or T cells enriched from blood (not recorded which). Source of these receptors: a man in his forties or fifties with acute COVID-19.

This sequence joins TRBV5-1 and TRBJ2-5; D might be TRBD1 (5 bases). CDR1 and CDR2 (germline): SGHRS, YFSETQ. This CDR3 has 11 amino acids. V was pared by 3 bases and J by 14 bases, with 14 bases between. The CDR3 nucleotides read TGCGCCAGCAGCTCCAGGGAAGAAGTTTACTTC. Its protein product is CASSSREEVYF.

This chain connects TRBV5-6 to TRBJ2-5; 8 positions agree with TRBD1. V shed 2 bases, J shed 7 bases, and the junction held 7 bases outside the gene matches. Germline V gene data show CDR1 as SGHDT and CDR2 as YYEEEE. The CDR3 loop spans 14 amino acids. The CDR3 DNA sequence: TGTGCCAGCAGCTTTGGAACAGGGGGTGGGACCCAGTACTTC. It encodes CASSFGTGGGTQYF.

This clone was detected only once. The chain links TRBV3-1 (or the pseudogene TRBV3-2) to TRBJ2-3; 11 positions match TRBD2. V shed 1 base and J 5 bases; nucleotides not matched to a gene: 8. The CDR3 totals 17 residues. Germline CDR1 reads LGHDT; CDR2 reads YNNKEL (reference sequence). For the CDR3, the DNA is TGTGCCAGCAGCCAAGTTGTTCTAGCGGGGGGCGTAGATACGCAGTATTTT. Its translation: CASSQVVLAGGVDTQYF.

This rearrangement joins TRBV5-1 to TRBJ1-6, with D possibly TRBD1 on 6 matching bases. CDR1 is SGHRS and CDR2 is YFSETQ in the germline V gene. V lost 5 bases and J lost 6, with 15 bases in between. This CDR3 contains 15 residues. CDR3 sequence (DNA): TGCGCCAGCAGTGCCCGCCAGGGGCCTAATTCACCCCTCCACTTT. It yields the protein CASSARQGPNSPLHF. The variable domain in full, with the rest retrieved from reference TRBV5-1 and TRBJ1-6, is KAGVTQTPRYLIKTRGQQVTLSCSPISGHRSVSWYQQTPGQGLQFLFEYFSETQRNKGNFPGRFSGRQFSNSRSEMNVSTLELGDSALYLCASSARQGPNSPLHFGNGTRLTVT.

The gene calls are TRBV2 and TRBJ2-5, with TRBD2 identical over 7 bases. CDR1 and CDR2 (germline): SNHLY, FYNNEI. This CDR3 region has 14 residues. The V and J ends lost 8 bases and 7 bases, in that order; junction bases with no gene match: 13. The CDR3 reads CASQISGPGRTQYF. The CDR3, as DNA: TGTGCCAGCCAGATTAGCGGGCCAGGGAGGACCCAGTACTTC.

The chain combines TRBV30 with TRBJ2-3; 7 bases are a match to TRBD2. Losses at the gene ends were 6 bases for V and 2 bases for J; bases not matched to a gene: 8. CDR3 length equals 14 residues. Germline assignment: CDR1 GTSNPN and CDR2 SVGIG (reference sequence). DNA of the CDR3: TGTGCCTGCCACGGGGGGTCCCCCACAGATACGCAGTATTTT. Its protein is CACHGGSPTDTQYF. Looking up the rest from reference TRBV30 and TRBJ2-3 gives the full variable domain: SQTIHQWPATLVQPVGSPLSLECTVEGTSNPNLYWYRQAAGRGLQLLFYSVGIGQISSEVPQNLSASRPQDRQFILSSKKLLLSDSGFYLCACHGGSPTDTQYFGPGTRLTVL.

This clone has just a few counts. This chain connects TRBV12-5 to TRBJ1-5; TRBD1 might be the D (5 bases). The CDR3 consists of 14 residues. From germline, CDR1 is LGHNT and CDR2 FRNRAP. The V and J ends lost 0 bases and 6 bases respectively, with 9 bases between them. In DNA, the CDR3 is TGTGCTAGTGGTTTGGTCCGGGGGGGTCAGCCCCAGCATTTT. As protein: CASGLVRGGQPQHF.

This sequence joins TRBV9 and TRBJ2-1, with TRBD2 identical over 15 bases. CDR1 is SGDLS and CDR2 is YYNGEE in the germline V gene. The CDR3 runs to 16 residues. The V segment lost 4 bases and the J segment 9 bases; nucleotides outside the gene matches: 8. CDR3 amino acids: CASSSRTSGRATEQFF. In DNA, the CDR3 is TGTGCCAGCAGCTCCAGGACTAGCGGGAGGGCCACTGAGCAGTTCTTC.

The V call is TRBV9, the J call TRBJ2-2, with D possibly TRBD2 on 6 matching bases. V shed 0 bases and J shed 5 bases, with 11 bases lying between them. CDR1 is SGDLS, CDR2 YYNGEE, per germline. The CDR3 consists of 15 residues. CDR3 sequence (DNA): TGTGCCAGCAGCGTAGCTAGTCGGGGGACCGGGGAGCTGTTTTTT. Residues: CASSVASRGTGELFF.

V is TRBV6-6 and J is TRBJ2-5, with D possibly TRBD2 on 5 matching bases. Per the germline V gene, CDR1 is MNHNY and CDR2 is SVGAGI (reference sequence). The CDR3 is 12 residues long. Trimming left V 6 bases short and J 5 bases short, with 10 bases between. In DNA, the CDR3 is TGTGCCAGCAGAGACGCGGGCGAGACCCAGTACTTC. Amino acids: CASRDAGETQYF.

V gene TRBV3-1 (or the pseudogene TRBV3-2) combines with J gene TRBJ1-2; D is uncertain. Trimming shortened V by 0 bases and J by 3 bases, and 11 bases separated the two germline ends. There are 15 residues in the CDR3. CDR1 is LGHDT and CDR2 is YNNKEL in the germline V gene (reference sequence). The CDR3 DNA follows: TGTGCCAGCAGCCAAGATATCAACGGGGACTATGGCTACACCTTC. Its translation is CASSQDINGDYGYTF.

The chain combines TRBV13 with TRBJ1-6; a weak D match, TRBD1 (5 bases). The V and J ends lost 6 bases and 5 bases respectively, with 11 bases between them. The CDR3 has 14 amino acids. CDR1 is PRHDT, CDR2 FYEKMQ, per germline (reference sequence). Here the CDR3 reads CASSSGGDNSPLHF. The CDR3 nucleotides are TGTGCCAGCAGTTCCGGAGGGGATAATTCACCCCTCCACTTT.

V and J are TRBV7-9 and TRBJ1-1; D remains unclear. The V and J ends lost 2 bases and 0 bases respectively, with 4 bases between them. The CDR3 is 13 residues long. Germline lookup yields CDR1 SEHNR and CDR2 FQNEAQ (reference sequence). The CDR3 reads CASSLPVNTEAFF. DNA for the CDR3: TGTGCCAGCAGCTTACCAGTGAACACTGAAGCTTTCTTT. The complete variable domain, with remaining parts taken from reference TRBV7-9 and TRBJ1-1, reads DTGVSQNPRHKITKRGQNVTFRCDPISEHNRLYWYRQTLGQGPEFLTYFQNEAQLEKSRLLSDRFSAERPKGSFSTLEIQRTEQGDSAMYLCASSLPVNTEAFFGQGTRLTVV.

A note on this clone: The junction and the germline gene differ at one end; a read error may be behind it. The chain couples TRBV7-9 to TRBJ2-3, with 11 positions matching TRBD2. The CDR3 covers 14 residues. CDR1 is SEHNR, CDR2 FQNEAQ, per germline (reference sequence). CDR3 sequence: CASSVAGGGDTQYF. The CDR3 DNA is TGTGCCAGCAGCGTAGCGGGAGGGGGAGATACGCAGTATTTT.

The rearrangement joins TRBV27 to TRBJ2-7; TRBD2 aligns across 12 bases. The germline V gene has CDR1 MNHEY and CDR2 SMNVEV (reference sequence). Unmatched junction bases numbered 5, after V lost 0 bases and J lost 5 bases. This CDR3 contains 16 residues. The DNA of the CDR3 is TGTGCCAGCAGTTTATCCCTAGCGGGAGGGCTCAACGAGCAGTACTTC. Protein: CASSLSLAGGLNEQYF.

This chain uses TRBV7-2 with TRBJ1-2, with 8 bases fitting TRBD1. Germline lookup yields CDR1 SGHTA and CDR2 FQGNSA. Trimming took 1 base from V and 2 from J; bases not matched to a gene: 3. This CDR3 comprises 15 residues. The CDR3 DNA follows: TGTGCCAGCAGCTTAGAGGGACAGGAGAACTATGGCTACACCTTC. This gives the protein CASSLEGQENYGYTF.

This chain joins TRBV28 and TRBJ1-2, with TRBD1 as a possible D gene (5 bases). The CDR3 consists of 12 residues. Trimming took off 4 bases at V and 5 bases at J, with 8 bases between the two ends. In germline, CDR1 is MDHEN, CDR2 SYDVKM. CDR3 sequence reads: CASSSGLYGYTF. CDR3 bases: TGTGCCAGCAGTTCGGGACTTTATGGCTACACCTTC.

This clone has just a few counts. This sequence joins TRBV11-3 and TRBJ2-2; weak D call: TRBD2 (6 bases). The V and J ends lost 4 bases and 6 bases respectively, with 15 bases between them. The germline V gene encodes CDR1 SGHNT and CDR2 YENEEA. This CDR3 has 15 residues. CDR3 loop: CASSSASGRSGELFF. The CDR3, as DNA: TGTGCCAGCAGCTCGGCGTCAGGGAGGTCCGGGGAGCTGTTTTTT.

The chain has TRBV10-3 and TRBJ2-2; 7 nucleotides match TRBD1. This CDR3 spans 14 amino acids. V shed 5 bases, J shed 5 bases, and the junction held 5 bases outside the gene matches. Germline V gives CDR1 ENHRY, CDR2 SYGVKD. Written as DNA, the CDR3 is TGTGCCATCAGTTATACAGGGGCTACCGGGGAGCTGTTTTTT. Translation gives CAISYTGATGELFF.

The genes are TRBV7-9 and TRBJ2-5; no firm D call. CDR3 length equals 14 residues. V was shortened by 4 bases and J by 1 base, with 10 bases between the two germline ends. Germline values: CDR1 SEHNR, CDR2 FQNEAQ (reference sequence). The CDR3 sequence is CASSYRPFQETQYF. DNA of the CDR3: TGTGCCAGCAGCTACAGACCTTTCCAAGAGACCCAGTACTTC.

This chain connects TRBV5-4 to TRBJ1-4; a weak D match, TRBD1 (5 bases). Trimming removed 3 bases at V and 4 bases at J, with 16 bases between. The CDR3 totals 16 residues. Looked up from germline, CDR1 is SGHNT and CDR2 is YYREEE (reference sequence). As DNA, the CDR3 is TGTGCCAGCAGCTCCTTAGGTTTCGGGGGTAATGAAAAACTGTTTTTT. The encoded protein is CASSSLGFGGNEKLFF.

This sequence joins TRBV6-2 or TRBV6-3 and TRBJ2-5; D call uncertain. Trimming cost V 4 bases and J 1 base, with 7 bases left between them. CDR3 length: 13 residues. CDR1 and CDR2 from the germline V gene are MNHEY and SVGEGT. The CDR3 DNA reads as TGTGCCAGCAGTTTCGGTTCCCAAGAGACCCAGTACTTC. Translating gives CASSFGSQETQYF.

This chain links TRBV3-1 (or the pseudogene TRBV3-2) with TRBJ2-2, with 7 bases fitting TRBD1. V shed 2 bases and J 6 bases; nucleotides not matched to a gene: 9. The CDR3 length is 16 residues. Germline loops: CDR1 LGHDT, CDR2 YNNKEL (reference sequence). The CDR3 is CASSQFTGESAGELFF. The CDR3 DNA sequence: TGTGCCAGCAGCCAATTTACAGGGGAATCGGCCGGGGAGCTGTTTTTT.

In this sample, this clone turned up a few times. This rearrangement joins TRBV6-5 to TRBJ2-3; the match to TRBD2 covers 12 bases. J gave up 2 bases and V 6 bases, and 3 bases lay outside the gene matches. From germline, CDR1 is MNHEY and CDR2 SVGAGI. The CDR3 spans 15 residues. As DNA, the CDR3 is TGTGCCAGCAGCCGGACTAGCGGGACCACAGATACGCAGTATTTT. It encodes CASSRTSGTTDTQYF.

This chain links TRBV2 with TRBJ1-5; D unclear. Germline CDR1 SNHLY, CDR2 FYNNEI. Trimming shortened V by 3 bases and J by 11 bases, and 17 bases separated the two germline ends. This CDR3 is 14 amino acids long. CDR3: CASSDNPTLLAQHF. The CDR3 DNA sequence: TGTGCCAGCAGTGATAACCCCACGTTGTTAGCCCAGCATTTT.

This chain connects TRBV6-1 to TRBJ1-2; 7 bases are a match to TRBD1. The CDR3 totals 14 residues. Germline V gives CDR1 MNHNS, CDR2 SASEGT. V gave up 5 bases and J gave up 4 bases; unmatched junction bases: 7. The CDR3 protein is CASSLGWDSYGYTF. DNA of the CDR3: TGTGCCAGCAGTTTGGGATGGGACAGCTATGGCTACACCTTC.

This chain joins TRBV30 and TRBJ2-1, with D tentatively TRBD2 (6 bases). V lost 3 bases and J lost 4, with 13 bases in between. The germline V gene encodes CDR1 GTSNPN and CDR2 SVGIG (reference sequence). This CDR3 comprises 14 residues. The CDR3 reads CAWRGGGSYNEQFF. DNA of the CDR3: TGTGCCTGGAGGGGGGGAGGCAGTTACAATGAGCAGTTCTTC.